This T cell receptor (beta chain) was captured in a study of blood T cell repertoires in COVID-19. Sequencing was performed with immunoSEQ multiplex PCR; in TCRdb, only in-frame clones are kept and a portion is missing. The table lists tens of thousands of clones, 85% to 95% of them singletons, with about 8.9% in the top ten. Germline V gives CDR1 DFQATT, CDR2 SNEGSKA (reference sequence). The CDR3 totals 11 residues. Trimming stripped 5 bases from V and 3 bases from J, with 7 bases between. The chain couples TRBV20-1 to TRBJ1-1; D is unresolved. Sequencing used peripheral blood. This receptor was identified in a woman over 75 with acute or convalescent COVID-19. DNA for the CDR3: TGCAGTGCTCTAGTCGACACTGAAGCTTTCTTT. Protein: CSALVDTEAFF.